Each of the 24 T cell receptor beta chains below was sequenced from the same sample in a study of blood T cell repertoires in COVID-19. Generated by immunoSEQ multiplex PCR, the TCRdb table keeps only in-frame clones and is missing some. The sample carries roughly 57,000 clones, around 87% recorded once. The sample consisted of peripheral blood. The receptors originated from a man aged 60 to 75 with active or convalescent COVID-19.

The genes are TRBV6-5 and TRBJ2-7; no clear D gene. Trimming removed 11 bases from V and 4 bases from J, with 15 bases in between. This CDR3 is built from 12 residues. In germline, CDR1 is MNHEY, CDR2 SVGAGI. This CDR3 is CAHRDAAYEQYF. CDR3 nucleotide sequence: TGTGCCCATAGAGACGCGGCTTACGAGCAGTACTTC.

V gene TRBV7-3 combines with J gene TRBJ2-1; TRBD2 agrees at 8 bases. V was clipped by 5 bases and J by 15 bases; unmatched bases: 9. CDR1 and CDR2 from the germline V gene are SGHTA and FQGTGA. The CDR3 is 12 residues long. CDR3 DNA: TGTGCCAGCAGCGGTGCGGCGGGGGGACTGTTCTTC. It translates to CASSGAAGGLFF. Supplemented by reference TRBV7-3 and TRBJ2-1, the full variable domain reads GAGVSQTPSNKVTEKGKYVELRCDPISGHTALYWYRQSLGQGPEFLIYFQGTGAADDSGLPNDRFFAVRPEGSVSTLKIQRTERGDSAVYLCASSGAAGGLFFGPGTRLTVL.

A single count supports this clone. V and J are TRBV7-9 and TRBJ1-3; no clear D. The CDR3 runs to 17 residues. CDR1 is SEHNR and CDR2 is FQNEAQ in the germline V gene (reference sequence). The V end was cut by 0 bases, the J end by 0 bases, with 12 bases between. CDR3 protein: CASSLAGQVGSGNTIYF. The CDR3 DNA is TGTGCCAGCAGCTTAGCCGGTCAGGTTGGCTCTGGAAACACCATATATTTT.

The rearrangement joins TRBV15 to TRBJ1-6, with D tentatively TRBD1 (6 bases). Looked up from germline, CDR1 is LNHNV and CDR2 is YYDKDF (reference sequence). Trimming removed 5 bases at V and 6 bases at J, with 14 bases between. This CDR3 spans 15 amino acids. The CDR3 bases are TGTGCCACCAGCGGTGAGACAGGCTTTAATTCACCCCTCCACTTT. It specifies CATSGETGFNSPLHF.

The chain carries TRBV19 and TRBJ2-7, with 11 bases aligning to TRBD2. Germline loops: CDR1 LNHDA, CDR2 SQIVND (reference sequence). This CDR3 region has 14 residues. V shed 5 bases, J shed 2 bases, and the junction held 2 bases outside the gene matches. The CDR3 region has the DNA TGTGCCAGTAGTGGGACTAGCGGAACCTACGAGCAGTACTTC. Encoded protein: CASSGTSGTYEQYF. Full variable domain (outside the CDR3, taken from reference TRBV19 and TRBJ2-7): DGGITQSPKYLFRKEGQNVTLSCEQNLNHDAMYWYRQDPGQGLRLIYYSQIVNDFQKGDIAEGYSVSREKKESFPLTVTSAQKNPTAFYLCASSGTSGTYEQYFGPGTRLTVT.

This clone was seen only once. The gene calls are TRBV3-1 (or the pseudogene TRBV3-2) and TRBJ1-6; D is perhaps TRBD1 (6 bases). V lost 4 bases, J lost 2 bases, and 9 bases lay in between. The CDR3 is 15 amino acids. Germline assignment: CDR1 LGHDT and CDR2 YNNKEL (reference sequence). Here the CDR3 DNA reads TGTGCCAGCAGCCCCCGGGACACCTATAATTCACCCCTCCACTTT. Its translation: CASSPRDTYNSPLHF.

The genes are TRBV30 and TRBJ1-2; weak D call: TRBD1 (6 bases). CDR3 length equals 18 residues. The V and J ends lost 3 bases and 1 base respectively, with 24 bases between them. Germline assignment: CDR1 GTSNPN and CDR2 SVGIG (reference sequence). As DNA, the CDR3 is TGTGCCTGGAGCGATCCACGGGGGGGGCTTAACAATAACTATGGCTACACCTTC. It is translated as CAWSDPRGGLNNNYGYTF.

The chain has TRBV7-3 and TRBJ2-1; 10 bases agree with TRBD2. The CDR3 runs 16 residues. Germline values: CDR1 SGHTA, CDR2 FQGTGA. V shed 2 bases and J 7 bases; nucleotides not matched to a gene: 8. The CDR3 nucleotides read TGTGCCAGCAGCTTAGGAGCGGGGGGGCGAGTGAATGAGCAGTTCTTC. This gives the protein CASSLGAGGRVNEQFF. The variable domain in full, with the rest retrieved from reference TRBV7-3 and TRBJ2-1, is GAGVSQTPSNKVTEKGKYVELRCDPISGHTALYWYRQSLGQGPEFLIYFQGTGAADDSGLPNDRFFAVRPEGSVSTLKIQRTERGDSAVYLCASSLGAGGRVNEQFFGPGTRLTVL.

This rearrangement joins TRBV11-3 to TRBJ2-2, with D perhaps TRBD2 (7 bases). The V and J ends lost 5 bases and 5 bases respectively, with 18 bases between them. CDR3 length: 16 residues. CDR1 and CDR2 (germline): SGHNT, YENEEA. CDR3 in DNA: TGTGCCAGCAGCCTCTCCGGGGGAGGGGGGACCGGGGAGCTGTTTTTT. It specifies CASSLSGGGGTGELFF.

The rearrangement joins TRBV2 to TRBJ1-1; TRBD1 agrees at 7 bases. V gave up 7 bases and J gave up 1 base; unmatched junction bases: 6. Germline-derived CDR1 and CDR2 are SNHLY and FYNNEI. This CDR3 contains 14 residues. CDR3: CASIRDSSNTEAFF. The CDR3, as DNA: TGTGCCAGCATTAGGGACAGCTCGAACACTGAAGCTTTCTTT. The full variable domain, rest sourced from reference TRBV2 and TRBJ1-1, is EPEVTQTPSHQVTQMGQEVILRCVPISNHLYFYWYRQILGQKVEFLVSFYNNEISEKSEIFDDQFSVERPDGSNFTLKIRSTKLEDSAMYFCASIRDSSNTEAFFGQGTRLTVV.

V is TRBV2 and J is TRBJ1-6; perhaps TRBD1 as D (5 bases). V was pared by 4 bases and J by 7 bases, with 8 bases between. CDR3 length equals 13 residues. Looked up from germline, CDR1 is SNHLY and CDR2 is FYNNEI. CDR3 bases: TGTGCCAGCAGTGCGACAGAGAATTCACCCCTCCACTTT. Residues: CASSATENSPLHF.

J is TRBJ1-3 and V is TRBV7-6; tentatively, D is TRBD1 (5 bases). There are 15 residues in the CDR3. Germline V lookup: CDR1 SGHVS, CDR2 FNYEAQ. The V and J ends lost 5 bases and 4 bases respectively, with 15 bases between them. This CDR3 reads CASSRQTTAGNTIYF. The DNA for the CDR3 is TGTGCCAGCAGCAGACAGACAACGGCCGGAAACACCATATATTTT.

The CDR3 nucleotides are TGTGCCTGGAGTGTACTGAGTGGTACTAGCGGGAATTACAATGAGCAGTTCTTC. Encoded protein: CAWSVLSGTSGNYNEQFF. The chain employs TRBV30 and TRBJ2-1, with 10 bases matching TRBD2. Trimming cost V 0 bases and J 4 bases; bases outside gene matches: 12. Germline V gives CDR1 GTSNPN, CDR2 SVGIG (reference sequence). The CDR3 has 18 residues.

The rearrangement joins TRBV3-1 (or the pseudogene TRBV3-2) to TRBJ2-7, with 8 bases fitting TRBD2. The CDR3 consists of 14 residues. V dropped 6 bases and J dropped 1; count of bases not matched to a gene: 5. Looked up from germline, CDR1 is LGHDT and CDR2 is YNNKEL (reference sequence). In DNA, the CDR3 is TGTGCCAGCAGGGATAGCGGGACATCCTACGAGCAGTACTTC. Protein sequence: CASRDSGTSYEQYF.

The rearrangement links TRBV27 to TRBJ1-4; D gene unclear. V lost 8 bases and J 8 bases, leaving 24 bases between the germline ends. This CDR3 has 16 residues. The germline V gene encodes CDR1 MNHEY and CDR2 SMNVEV (reference sequence). Here the CDR3 DNA reads TGTGCCAGCGGCTCCTTCGGGGTTACAAGATGGGAAAAACTGTTTTTT. Translation gives CASGSFGVTRWEKLFF.

Only one count was recorded for this clone. V and J are TRBV5-1 and TRBJ2-1, with 9 bases aligning to TRBD1. From germline, CDR1 is SGHRS and CDR2 YFSETQ. The CDR3 has 16 amino acids. V lost 0 bases to trimming and J lost 7 bases; unmatched junction nucleotides: 8. The CDR3 nucleotides read TGCGCCAGCAGCTTGGAATTACAGGGGGCTCGGAATGAGCAGTTCTTC. Translating gives CASSLELQGARNEQFF.

The rearrangement uses TRBV5-4 and TRBJ2-2, with a tentative D call TRBD1 (6 bases). The germline V and J ends were trimmed by 3 bases and 8 bases, with 23 bases remaining between them. The CDR3 covers 17 residues. CDR1 SGHNT and CDR2 YYREEE come from the germline V gene (reference sequence). The CDR3 reads CASSSPSVQGIGGELFF. CDR3 in DNA: TGTGCCAGCAGCTCCCCTTCGGTACAGGGTATAGGGGGGGAGCTGTTTTTT. Combining the CDR3 with reference TRBV5-4 and TRBJ2-2 gives the whole variable domain ETGVTQSPTHLIKTRGQQVTLRCSSQSGHNTVSWYQQALGQGPQFIFQYYREEENGRGNFPPRFSGLQFPNYSSELNVNALELDDSALYLCASSSPSVQGIGGELFFGEGSRLTVL.

The gene calls are TRBV28 and TRBJ1-2; D is perhaps TRBD1 (6 bases). This CDR3 contains 13 residues. Germline V lookup: CDR1 MDHEN, CDR2 SYDVKM. V was pared by 3 bases and J by 4 bases, with 9 bases between. CDR3 protein: CASSLDSIYGYTF. The CDR3 DNA sequence: TGTGCCAGCAGTTTGGACAGCATCTATGGCTACACCTTC.

J is TRBJ1-5 and V is TRBV15; a possible D gene is TRBD1 (6 bases). Germline assignment: CDR1 LNHNV and CDR2 YYDKDF (reference sequence). The V end was cut by 3 bases, the J end by 2 bases, with 14 bases between. CDR3 size: 16 residues. CDR3 amino acids: CATSRDRERGNQPQHF. CDR3 sequence (DNA): TGTGCCACCAGCAGGGACAGAGAAAGGGGCAATCAGCCCCAGCATTTT.

The chain carries TRBV7-9 and TRBJ2-7; 7 bases agree with TRBD1. J gave up 0 bases and V 3 bases, and 5 bases lay outside the gene matches. CDR3 length: 15 residues. Germline CDR1 is SEHNR and CDR2 is FQNEAQ (reference sequence). For the CDR3, the DNA is TGTGCCAGCAGCTTGGGACAGCCCCTCTCCTACGAGCAGTACTTC. Protein: CASSLGQPLSYEQYF.

J is TRBJ2-4 and V is TRBV6-2 or TRBV6-3, with TRBD2 as a possible D gene (6 bases). The CDR3 is 14 amino acids. V was clipped by 2 bases and J by 6 bases, with 11 bases between them. The V gene's germline CDR1 is MNHEY and CDR2 SVGEGT. CDR3 sequence reads: CASSYGGLGNIQYF. DNA for the CDR3: TGTGCCAGCAGTTACGGGGGACTGGGAAACATTCAGTACTTC.

This clone was detected a few times. The J gene is TRBJ1-5, the V gene TRBV6-2 or TRBV6-3, with a possible D match to TRBD1 (5 bases). Looked up from germline, CDR1 is MNHEY and CDR2 is SVGEGT. This CDR3 spans 16 amino acids. V was pared by 2 bases and J by 0 bases, with 11 bases between. The CDR3 DNA is TGTGCCAGCAGTTACCCGGACATAGATAGCAATCAGCCCCAGCATTTT. Amino acids: CASSYPDIDSNQPQHF.

V is TRBV3-1 (or the pseudogene TRBV3-2) and J is TRBJ2-7; 13 bases agree with TRBD2. V was clipped by 3 bases and J by 5 bases; unmatched bases: 7. Germline CDR1 LGHDT, CDR2 YNNKEL (reference sequence). The CDR3 extends over 16 amino acids. The CDR3 is CASSQEGLAGANEQYF. The CDR3 coding sequence is TGTGCCAGCAGCCAGGAAGGACTAGCGGGAGCAAACGAGCAGTACTTC.

The rearrangement joins TRBV12-3 or TRBV12-4 to TRBJ1-2, with D unresolved. CDR3 length: 11 residues. V was clipped by 3 bases and J by 8 bases, with 7 bases between them. CDR3 sequence: CASSLGGGYTF. In DNA, the CDR3 is TGTGCCAGCAGTTTGGGCGGGGGCTACACCTTC.